The 23 T cell receptor beta chains below were found in one sample sequenced in a study of cytomegalovirus exposure and HLA in healthy donors. Researchers ran the PCR with 60 Vbeta and 13 Jbeta primers. This table comes from immunoSEQ multiplex PCR, and its TCRdb copy is limited to in-frame clones, with some not included. This sample carries hundreds of thousands of clones, about 79% of them seen once, and the ten largest clones take approximately 2%. Sample: PBMCs. The receptor set was obtained from a male donor in good health and CMV-seronegative.

The CDR3 DNA is TGTGCCAGCATAGTATCGGGGGGAGGACAAGAGACCCAGTACTTC. Residues: CASIVSGGGQETQYF. This chain connects TRBV6-1 to TRBJ2-5, with TRBD2 matching over 7 bases. The J segment lost 2 bases and the V segment lost 7 bases, leaving 10 bases of the junction unmatched. The germline gives CDR1 MNHNS, CDR2 SASEGT. The CDR3 has 15 amino acids.

The sample holds one count of this clone. The V call is TRBV28, the J call TRBJ1-2; 9 bases map to TRBD1. The CDR3 consists of 14 residues. V lost 4 bases and J lost 2; bases outside the gene matches: 2. CDR1 is MDHEN, CDR2 SYDVKM, per germline. CDR3 nucleotide sequence: TGTGCCAGCAGTTCCGGGACAGGGAACTATGGCTACACCTTC. It specifies CASSSGTGNYGYTF.

The chain recombines TRBV11-2 with TRBJ2-6, with unresolved D. Germline values: CDR1 SGHAT, CDR2 FQNNGV. CDR3 size: 15 residues. The ends were cut back, 3 bases at V and 0 bases at J, with 6 bases in the middle. CDR3 nucleotide sequence: TGTGCCAGCAGCTTTCACAGCTCTGGGGCCAACGTCCTGACTTTC. It encodes CASSFHSSGANVLTF.

The chain links TRBV18 to TRBJ2-7, with 9 bases matching TRBD1. The CDR3 covers 17 residues. V lost 4 bases and J lost 4; bases outside the gene matches: 14. Germline V gene lookup returns CDR1 KGHSH and CDR2 LQKENI. In DNA, the CDR3 is TGTGCCAGCTCACTCCAAACAGCCGGGACAGGGATATACGAGCAGTACTTC. Its translation is CASSLQTAGTGIYEQYF.

This chain connects TRBV7-3 to TRBJ2-7, with D maybe TRBD2 (5 bases). CDR1 is SGHTA, CDR2 FQGTGA, per germline. V lost 1 base and J 7 bases, leaving 11 bases between the germline ends. The CDR3 has 13 amino acids. The CDR3 spells CASSLNFEGEQYF. CDR3 coding DNA: TGTGCCAGCAGCTTAAATTTCGAGGGAGAGCAGTACTTC.

The V call is TRBV11-2, the J call TRBJ2-3, with D hard to call. There are 13 residues in the CDR3. From germline, CDR1 is SGHAT and CDR2 FQNNGV. Trimming took 1 base from V and 6 from J, leaving 8 bases between them. CDR3 DNA: TGTGCCAGCAGCTTAGGTTTCGCGGATACGCAGTATTTT. It codes for CASSLGFADTQYF.

The chain couples TRBV30 to TRBJ1-6; the D gene is possibly TRBD1 (6 bases). CDR3 size: 15 residues. Trimming left V 0 bases short and J 6 bases short, with 12 bases between. CDR1 is GTSNPN, CDR2 SVGIG, per germline (reference sequence). The chain's CDR3 is CAWSVAGAVNSPLHF. The CDR3 bases are TGTGCCTGGAGTGTAGCAGGGGCCGTTAATTCACCCCTCCACTTT. Using reference TRBV30 and TRBJ1-6 for the parts outside the CDR3, the full variable domain is SQTIHQWPATLVQPVGSPLSLECTVEGTSNPNLYWYRQAAGRGLQLLFYSVGIGQISSEVPQNLSASRPQDRQFILSSKKLLLSDSGFYLCAWSVAGAVNSPLHFGNGTRLTVT.

This chain connects TRBV6-5 to TRBJ2-1, with 7 bases aligning to TRBD2. Germline loops: CDR1 MNHEY, CDR2 SVGAGI. The V and J ends lost 4 bases and 8 bases, in that order; junction bases with no gene match: 11. This CDR3 is built from 15 residues. The CDR3 loop reads CASSFFSGFGDEQFF. DNA for the CDR3: TGTGCCAGCAGTTTCTTTAGCGGGTTCGGAGATGAGCAGTTCTTC.

V and J are TRBV18 and TRBJ1-1, with D perhaps TRBD1 (5 bases). The length of the CDR3 is 17 residues. The germline CDR1 and CDR2 sequences are KGHSH and LQKENI. V was trimmed by 3 bases and J by 0 bases, leaving 17 bases between them. DNA for the CDR3: TGTGCCAGCTCACCGCCCCCAGGACAAACCATGAACACTGAAGCTTTCTTT. This translates into CASSPPPGQTMNTEAFF.

The sample holds one count of this clone. The chain is built from TRBV28 and TRBJ2-5, with 9 bases aligning to TRBD1. In germline, CDR1 is MDHEN, CDR2 SYDVKM. Unmatched junction bases numbered 4, after V lost 3 bases and J lost 5 bases. This CDR3 is 14 amino acids long. In DNA form, the CDR3 reads TGTGCCAGCAGTTTGCCGGGACAGGGCGAGACCCAGTACTTC. Translated: CASSLPGQGETQYF.

The J gene is TRBJ1-1, the V gene TRBV5-6, with 7 nucleotides matching TRBD1. The CDR3 consists of 13 residues. CDR1 is SGHDT and CDR2 is YYEEEE in the germline V gene. V shed 4 bases, J shed 7 bases, and the junction held 7 bases outside the gene matches. The CDR3 DNA follows: TGTGCCAGCAGCCAAGCAGGGGGGAGTGAAGCTTTCTTT. It encodes CASSQAGGSEAFF.

This clone was observed a few times. CDR3 in DNA: TGCGCCAGCAGGTTAGAGGGACAGCTTATCTACGAGCAGTACTTC. It is translated as CASRLEGQLIYEQYF. The chain combines TRBV5-1 with TRBJ2-5; TRBD1 aligns across 7 bases. The end of the DNA is better explained by TRBJ2-7, so the J call may be wrong. Germline V gene sequence: CDR1 SGHRS, CDR2 YFSETQ. The CDR3 has 15 amino acids.

This clone was seen only a few times. V usage is TRBV29-1 and J usage is TRBJ1-2, with a weak D call TRBD1 (6 bases). This CDR3 region has 12 residues. CDR1 SQVTM and CDR2 ANQGSEA come from the germline V gene. CDR3 in amino acids: CAHEGGDYGYTF. CDR3 in DNA: TGCGCCCATGAGGGGGGGGACTATGGCTACACCTTC.

This rearrangement joins TRBV18 to TRBJ2-7; no clear D. The germline gives CDR1 KGHSH, CDR2 LQKENI. Deletions cut 4 bases from V and 0 bases from J, with 13 bases between. The CDR3 is 15 amino acids. The CDR3 reads CASSLSQLFSYEQYF. The CDR3 coding sequence is TGTGCCAGCTCACTATCCCAACTGTTCTCCTACGAGCAGTACTTC.

This chain uses TRBV5-1 with TRBJ2-5, with 7 bases lining up with TRBD1. The V and J ends lost 4 bases and 3 bases, in that order; junction bases with no gene match: 3. Per the germline V gene, CDR1 is SGHRS and CDR2 is YFSETQ. CDR3 size: 13 residues. The CDR3 sequence is CASSPQGEETQYF. As DNA, the CDR3 is TGCGCCAGCAGCCCGCAGGGGGAAGAGACCCAGTACTTC. The variable domain in full, completed from reference TRBV5-1 and TRBJ2-5, reads KAGVTQTPRYLIKTRGQQVTLSCSPISGHRSVSWYQQTPGQGLQFLFEYFSETQRNKGNFPGRFSGRQFSNSRSEMNVSTLELGDSALYLCASSPQGEETQYFGPGTRLLVL.

This chain uses TRBV6-4 with TRBJ1-5; no reliable D call. V was pared by 4 bases and J by 2 bases, with 12 bases between. Per germline, CDR1 MRHNA and CDR2 SNTAGT. CDR3 length: 15 residues. In DNA, the CDR3 is TGTGCCAGCAGTGGCGGCCACTCAGGCAATCAGCCCCAGCATTTT. It translates to CASSGGHSGNQPQHF.

The CDR3 loop reads CASHLMTGANYGYTF. The CDR3 nucleotides are TGTGCCAGCCATCTAATGACAGGAGCTAACTATGGCTACACCTTC. The chain has TRBV28 and TRBJ1-2; possible D gene TRBD1, 6 bases. The ends were cut back, 8 bases at V and 0 bases at J, with 16 bases in the middle. From germline, CDR1 is MDHEN and CDR2 SYDVKM. CDR3 size: 15 residues.

The rearrangement joins TRBV5-4 to TRBJ2-7, with 9 bases that match TRBD1. Germline CDR1 reads SGHNT; CDR2 reads YYREEE (reference sequence). V lost 7 bases to trimming and J lost 2 bases; unmatched junction nucleotides: 10. CDR3 length: 15 amino acids. The CDR3 nucleotides are TGTGCCAGCGGGAGCGGACAGGGGAGCCCCTACGAGCAGTACTTC. Protein: CASGSGQGSPYEQYF. The entire variable domain, with the rest obtained from reference TRBV5-4 and TRBJ2-7, is as follows: ETGVTQSPTHLIKTRGQQVTLRCSSQSGHNTVSWYQQALGQGPQFIFQYYREEENGRGNFPPRFSGLQFPNYSSELNVNALELDDSALYLCASGSGQGSPYEQYFGPGTRLTVT.

This chain uses TRBV5-4 with TRBJ2-7; D is ambiguous. The CDR3 runs 11 residues. Germline CDR1 and CDR2: SGHNT and YYREEE (reference sequence). V lost 4 bases to trimming and J lost 6 bases, with 8 bases between them. The CDR3 sequence is CASSLEAEQYF. CDR3 DNA sequence: TGTGCCAGCAGCCTAGAGGCCGAGCAGTACTTC.

The sample holds one count of this clone. This chain connects TRBV27 to TRBJ2-1; maybe TRBD2 (6 bases). V gave up 5 bases and J gave up 8 bases, with 13 bases separating them. In germline, CDR1 is MNHEY, CDR2 SMNVEV (reference sequence). The CDR3 totals 13 residues. The CDR3 loop reads CASSVLAPDEQFF. The CDR3 DNA is TGTGCCAGCAGTGTACTAGCTCCCGATGAGCAGTTCTTC.

The J gene is TRBJ2-7, the V gene TRBV5-1, with 8 positions matching TRBD1. This CDR3 is built from 17 residues. Germline loops: CDR1 SGHRS, CDR2 YFSETQ. With V trimmed by 1 base and J by 2 bases, 11 bases remained unmatched. CDR3 region: CASSLPSTGDGTYEQYF. CDR3 sequence (DNA): TGCGCCAGCAGCTTGCCATCGACAGGGGATGGCACCTACGAGCAGTACTTC.

This chain connects TRBV15 to TRBJ1-1, with D maybe TRBD1 (5 bases). V lost 7 bases to trimming and J lost 3 bases, with 15 bases between them. Looked up from germline, CDR1 is LNHNV and CDR2 is YYDKDF (reference sequence). The CDR3 is 14 amino acids. The CDR3 is CATNGGGYDTEAFF. CDR3 nucleotide sequence: TGTGCCACCAACGGGGGAGGGTATGACACTGAAGCTTTCTTT.

This chain connects TRBV27 to TRBJ2-3; 7 nucleotides align to TRBD2. This CDR3 spans 14 amino acids. Germline CDR1 is MNHEY and CDR2 is SMNVEV (reference sequence). V shed 6 bases and J 6 bases; nucleotides not matched to a gene: 9. This CDR3 is CASSLGGSWDTQYF. Written as DNA, the CDR3 is TGTGCCAGCAGCCTTGGCGGGAGTTGGGATACGCAGTATTTT.